The source of this T cell receptor beta chain is a study of control samples from healthy donors and cancer patients. Using immunoSEQ multiplex PCR, the repertoire was profiled, and TCRdb retains in-frame clones only, with some absent. The sample consists of roughly 80,000 clones, about 88% of them appearing once. The sequenced sample was blood. The origin of this receptor is a woman aged 45 to 65 in good health.

The CDR3 sequence: CASSLSGSSYNEQFF. The CDR3 bases are TGTGCCAGCAGCTTAAGCGGGAGCTCCTACAATGAGCAGTTCTTC. This chain uses TRBV5-5 with TRBJ2-1; TRBD2 aligns across 8 bases. V was pared by 2 bases and J by 0 bases, with 1 base of the junction left unmatched. This CDR3 region has 15 residues. The germline CDR1 and CDR2 sequences are SGHKS and YYEKEE (reference sequence).